Below, 28 T cell receptor beta chains from the same sample are listed, as sequenced in a study of CD8 T cells in Susac syndrome (dated 2019 in TCRdb). The library was obtained by the immunoSEQ multiplex PCR assay. RNA was extracted using the RNeasy kit, and roughly 0.5 to 1 ug of the RNA was reverse transcribed with random hexamers. TCRdb trimmed the raw reads at Q25, called clones with MiXCR and kept productive beta chains. All rows with the same CDR3 protein become a single entry with the most common DNA and genes. The table for this sample lists 100,000 to 150,000 distinct CDR3 sequences; roughly 93% of them were counted only once. Roughly 0.29% of the sample rests with the top ten. The specimen was CD8+ T cells from PBMCs. These receptors were collected from a human donor with multiple sclerosis.

This clonotype appeared once. Written as DNA, the CDR3 is TGTGCCAGCAGTTTTACAGGCCGGCCGTACAATGAGCAGTTCTTC. It specifies CASSFTGRPYNEQFF. The genes are TRBV12-3 or TRBV12-4 and TRBJ2-1, with D perhaps matching TRBD1 (5 bases). Trimming took 3 bases from V and 4 from J, leaving 13 bases between them. CDR3 size: 15 residues.

J is TRBJ1-2 and V is TRBV5-6; D gene ambiguous. Germline CDR1 SGHDT, CDR2 YYEEEE. The CDR3 is 12 residues long. The V end lost 7 bases, the J end lost 8 bases, and 15 bases lay between the germline ends. The CDR3 sequence: CASASQDWGYTF. The CDR3, as DNA: TGTGCCAGCGCCTCGCAGGACTGGGGCTACACCTTC.

The CDR3 region has the DNA TGTGCCAGCAGCACCCTGGGGAACACTGAAGCTTTCTTT. This translates into CASSTLGNTEAFF. The chain links TRBV11-3 to TRBJ1-1; D remains ambiguous. The ends were cut back, 5 bases at V and 1 base at J, with 8 bases in the middle. Germline values: CDR1 SGHNT, CDR2 YENEEA. This CDR3 region has 13 residues.

The chain employs TRBV29-1 and TRBJ2-7, with a weak D call TRBD1 (6 bases). CDR1 is SQVTM and CDR2 is ANQGSEA in the germline V gene. V shed 6 bases and J shed 3 bases, with 18 bases lying between them. This CDR3 has 14 residues. The CDR3 spells CSVMGGGWGYEQYF. DNA for the CDR3: TGCAGCGTCATGGGTGGGGGCTGGGGCTACGAGCAGTACTTC.

The chain is built from TRBV12-3 or TRBV12-4 and TRBJ1-1; D not certain. This CDR3 is built from 13 residues. V was shortened by 6 bases and J by 6 bases, with 14 bases between the two germline ends. DNA of the CDR3: TGTGCCAGCAGCTATGGCGGGAGTGCTGAAGCTTTCTTT. It specifies CASSYGGSAEAFF.

The chain has TRBV3-1 and TRBJ1-4; D may be TRBD1 (5 bases). V was shortened by 0 bases and J by 0 bases, with 8 bases between the two germline ends. Germline V CDR1 and CDR2: LGHDT, YNNKEL (reference sequence). The CDR3 is 16 amino acids. Here the CDR3 DNA reads TGTGCCAGCAGCCAAGATTCACAGGCAACTAATGAAAAACTGTTTTTT. The encoded protein is CASSQDSQATNEKLFF.

This clonotype has just one count. V is TRBV7-9 and J is TRBJ1-2; the D is unclear. V dropped 5 bases and J dropped 3 bases, with 10 bases sitting between them. CDR1 and CDR2 from the germline V gene are SEHNR and FQNEAQ (reference sequence). The CDR3 covers 13 residues. CDR3 residues: CASSLEGYYGYTF. The CDR3 DNA reads as TGTGCCAGCAGCCTAGAGGGTTACTATGGCTACACCTTC.

This chain links TRBV12-3 or TRBV12-4 with TRBJ1-4; D not certain. Trimming removed 6 bases at V and 1 base at J, with 9 bases between. The CDR3 spans 14 residues. The CDR3 DNA reads as TGTGCCAGCAGCGCGGAGTTAACTAATGAAAAACTGTTTTTT. Its translation: CASSAELTNEKLFF.

V is TRBV18 and J is TRBJ1-1; D may be TRBD1 (6 bases). This CDR3 contains 14 residues. Germline V CDR1 and CDR2: KGHSH, LQKENI. V was trimmed by 3 bases and J by 1 base, leaving 9 bases between them. The CDR3: CASSPDRANTEAFF. DNA for the CDR3: TGTGCCAGCTCACCGGACAGAGCGAACACTGAAGCTTTCTTT.

The chain employs TRBV3-1 and TRBJ1-2; the D gene is possibly TRBD1 (5 bases). Germline assignment: CDR1 LGHDT and CDR2 YNNKEL (reference sequence). The CDR3 consists of 16 residues. V lost 1 base and J 4 bases, leaving 16 bases between the germline ends. CDR3 in DNA: TGTGCCAGCAGCCAAGGGGGGGGGTCTCGCGGCTATGGCTACACCTTC. Encoded protein: CASSQGGGSRGYGYTF.

J is TRBJ2-1 and V is TRBV24-1; 9 nucleotides align to TRBD1. V lost 4 bases, J lost 12 bases, and 6 bases stayed unmatched. The germline V gene has CDR1 KGHDR and CDR2 SFDVKD. CDR3 size: 13 residues. CDR3 DNA: TGTGCCACCAGTGAGTCTGGACAGGGGCCGCAGTTCTTC. Protein sequence: CATSESGQGPQFF.

The chain recombines TRBV12-3 or TRBV12-4 with TRBJ2-2; maybe TRBD2 (5 bases). The CDR3 runs 14 residues. Trimming removed 3 bases from V and 4 bases from J, with 9 bases in between. CDR3 in DNA: TGTGCCAGCAGTTTGACTATTCTCACCGGGGAGCTGTTTTTT. It specifies CASSLTILTGELFF.

CDR3 DNA sequence: TGCGCCAGCAGCTTGGAGGGACAACTCCCCTACAATGAGCAGTTCTTC. This sequence encodes CASSLEGQLPYNEQFF. The chain carries TRBV5-1 and TRBJ2-1; D perhaps matches TRBD1 (6 bases). Germline assignment: CDR1 SGHRS and CDR2 YFSETQ. This CDR3 has 16 amino acids. V dropped 0 bases and J dropped 2 bases, with 12 bases sitting between them.

This clonotype was recorded once. The chain recombines TRBV5-6 with TRBJ2-4; maybe TRBD2 (7 bases). The V end was cut by 4 bases, the J end by 1 base, with 15 bases between. This CDR3 is built from 16 residues. The V gene's germline CDR1 is SGHDT and CDR2 YYEEEE. The CDR3 region has the DNA TGTGCCAGCAGCGCCGGGGGGCTCGCTGCCAAAAACATTCAGTACTTC. This gives the protein CASSAGGLAAKNIQYF.

The gene calls are TRBV9 and TRBJ2-1; 9 bases map to TRBD2. With V trimmed by 3 bases and J by 8 bases, 6 bases remained unmatched. Germline CDR1 reads SGDLS; CDR2 reads YYNGEE. The CDR3 extends over 14 amino acids. The CDR3 protein is CASSAKREVDEQFF. CDR3 sequence (DNA): TGTGCCAGCAGCGCCAAGCGGGAGGTGGATGAGCAGTTCTTC.

This chain uses TRBV9 with TRBJ2-1; D possibly corresponds to TRBD2 (7 bases). The germline gives CDR1 SGDLS, CDR2 YYNGEE. Trimming stripped 4 bases from V and 5 bases from J, with 16 bases between. The CDR3 is made up of 15 amino acids. The CDR3 sequence: CASSSVGGPHNEQFF. In nucleotides, the CDR3 is TGTGCCAGCAGCTCCGTGGGGGGGCCCCACAATGAGCAGTTCTTC.

V gene TRBV20-1 combines with J gene TRBJ2-7, with a possible D match to TRBD1 (5 bases). Looked up from germline, CDR1 is DFQATT and CDR2 is SNEGSKA (reference sequence). The ends were cut back, 6 bases at V and 3 bases at J, with 15 bases in the middle. The CDR3 extends over 13 amino acids. The CDR3 reads CSARGADNYEQYF. DNA for the CDR3: TGCAGTGCAAGGGGCGCGGACAACTACGAGCAGTACTTC.

The V and J genes are TRBV6-5 and TRBJ2-3, with 7 bases fitting TRBD2. The V gene end was trimmed by 0 bases and the J gene end by 1 base; junction bases not matched to a gene: 7. Germline CDR1 is MNHEY and CDR2 is SVGAGI. The CDR3 runs 17 residues. The CDR3 protein is CASSYSTWGGGTDTQYF. In DNA, the CDR3 is TGTGCCAGCAGTTACTCGACATGGGGAGGGGGCACAGATACGCAGTATTTT.

This rearrangement joins TRBV7-8 to TRBJ2-5; TRBD1 is a possible D gene (8 bases). This CDR3 comprises 15 residues. Between the trimmed V and J ends, which lost 5 bases and 5 bases, there was a span of 18 bases. Germline CDR1 is SGHVS and CDR2 is FQNEAQ. The CDR3 sequence: CASSPDRGGQETQYF. CDR3 DNA sequence: TGTGCCAGCAGCCCTGACAGGGGAGGGCAGGAGACCCAGTACTTC.

This clonotype has only one observation. This sequence joins TRBV13 and TRBJ2-7, with a tentative D call TRBD1 (6 bases). The CDR3 length is 13 residues. The V end lost 4 bases, the J end lost 3 bases, and 10 bases lay between the germline ends. Germline V CDR1 and CDR2: PRHDT, FYEKMQ (reference sequence). CDR3 protein: CASSWGHFYEQYV. The CDR3 DNA sequence: TGTGCCAGCAGCTGGGGACATTTCTACGAGCAGTACGTC.

The chain is built from TRBV28 and TRBJ1-5; a weak D match, TRBD1 (5 bases). The germline gives CDR1 MDHEN, CDR2 SYDVKM. Trimming left V 5 bases short and J 1 base short, with 9 bases between. The CDR3 spans 14 residues. CDR3 sequence reads: CASSRWGSNQPQHF. CDR3 nucleotide sequence: TGTGCCAGCAGTAGATGGGGCAGCAATCAGCCCCAGCATTTT. The full variable domain, rest sourced from reference TRBV28 and TRBJ1-5, is DVKVTQSSRYLVKRTGEKVFLECVQDMDHENMFWYRQDPGLGLRLIYFSYDVKMKEKGDIPEGYSVSREKKERFSLILESASTNQTSMYLCASSRWGSNQPQHFGDGTRLSIL.

The genes are TRBV7-6 and TRBJ2-2; 7 bases align to TRBD2. Germline CDR1 is SGHVS and CDR2 is FNYEAQ. J gave up 4 bases and V 1 base, and 12 bases lay outside the gene matches. CDR3 size: 18 residues. The CDR3 loop is CASSLDWATGGLTGELFF. The CDR3 nucleotides read TGTGCCAGCAGCTTAGATTGGGCAACGGGAGGCCTCACCGGGGAGCTGTTTTTT.

V is TRBV9 and J is TRBJ2-1; 11 bases align to TRBD2. The CDR3 is 15 amino acids. The germline V gene has CDR1 SGDLS and CDR2 YYNGEE. V lost 2 bases and J lost 6; bases outside the gene matches: 4. The CDR3 region is CASSVSGTSGNEQFF. The CDR3 DNA reads as TGTGCCAGCAGCGTCTCTGGGACTAGCGGCAATGAGCAGTTCTTC.

The J gene is TRBJ2-1, the V gene TRBV19, with TRBD2 as a possible D gene (6 bases). CDR1 is LNHDA, CDR2 SQIVND, per germline (reference sequence). The CDR3 has 13 residues. Trimming left V 1 base short and J 7 bases short, with 8 bases between. CDR3 loop: CASSIGRGNEQFF. In nucleotides, the CDR3 is TGTGCCAGTAGTATAGGGCGGGGAAATGAGCAGTTCTTC.

The chain carries TRBV6-5 and TRBJ1-1; D is unresolved. The CDR3 runs 14 residues. Germline CDR1 reads MNHEY; CDR2 reads SVGAGI. V was pared by 5 bases and J by 0 bases, with 10 bases between. This CDR3 is CASSDPYLNTEAFF. Here the CDR3 DNA reads TGTGCCAGCAGTGACCCATACCTGAACACTGAAGCTTTCTTT.

This clonotype was picked up one time. The gene calls are TRBV4-1 and TRBJ2-4; the D call may be TRBD1 or TRBD2 (5 bases each). Germline lookup yields CDR1 MGHRA and CDR2 YSYEKL. The CDR3 is 15 residues long. V was clipped by 5 bases and J by 0 bases, with 11 bases between them. As DNA, the CDR3 is TGCGCCAGCAGCTCACCTGGGACAGCCAAAAACATTCAGTACTTC. Amino acid sequence: CASSSPGTAKNIQYF.

The chain recombines TRBV5-5 with TRBJ2-2; D is ambiguous. Trimming cost V 0 bases and J 1 base, with 7 bases left between them. The CDR3 is 15 amino acids. Germline V gives CDR1 SGHKS, CDR2 YYEKEE (reference sequence). The CDR3 is CASSLDTLNTGELFF. In DNA, the CDR3 is TGTGCCAGCAGCTTGGACACCCTGAACACCGGGGAGCTGTTTTTT.

The chain couples TRBV12-3 or TRBV12-4 to TRBJ2-1; 7 nucleotides agree with TRBD1. The ends lost 2 bases at V and 5 bases at J; junction bases unmatched: 3. The CDR3 covers 14 residues. In DNA, the CDR3 is TGTGCCAGCAGTTTATGGGACAGCCACAATGAGCAGTTCTTC. It codes for CASSLWDSHNEQFF.